This entry lists 24 T cell receptor beta chains sequenced from one sample in a study of blood T cells in healthy people across ages. Together with a sample-barcoded 5' primer, a J-beta primer mix was included in a second PCR lasting about 7 to 11 cycles. TCRdb ran MiXCR on the 5' RACE reads and lists one entry per CDR3 protein. The repertoire has roughly 680,000 distinct CDR3 sequences, around 50% of them found once; the top ten carry roughly 13%. Sequencing used blood. These receptor sequences come from a woman aged 80 or over in good health.

This clonotype was found many times. The rearrangement joins TRBV20-1 to TRBJ2-7; 10 bases are a match to TRBD1. This CDR3 is 18 amino acids long. Germline V gene lookup returns CDR1 DFQATT and CDR2 SNEGSKA (reference sequence). The trim removed 3 bases at V and 0 bases at J, leaving 14 bases unmatched. The CDR3 sequence: CSARLGAGQGTTSYEQYF. The CDR3 DNA is TGCAGTGCTAGGCTTGGGGCGGGACAGGGGACAACCTCCTACGAGCAGTACTTC.

The table lists this clonotype with a few counts. The chain couples TRBV6-5 to TRBJ1-4; 11 bases line up with TRBD1. CDR3 size: 18 residues. The germline V gene has CDR1 MNHEY and CDR2 SVGAGI. The V gene end was trimmed by 0 bases and the J gene end by 1 base; junction bases not matched to a gene: 4. The CDR3 region is CASSYSRTGGGTNEKLFF. In nucleotides, the CDR3 is TGTGCCAGCAGTTACTCGAGGACAGGGGGCGGAACTAATGAAAAACTGTTTTTT.

The CDR3 reads CASTLRGPFDIQYF. The CDR3 DNA follows: TGTGCCAGTACCCTGCGGGGGCCTTTCGACATTCAGTACTTC. The chain is built from TRBV27 and TRBJ2-7, with TRBD2 as a possible D gene (7 bases). The J call is doubtful: the DNA matches TRBJ2-4 better. Per the germline V gene, CDR1 is MNHEY and CDR2 is SMNVEV (reference sequence). This CDR3 has 14 amino acids.

This clonotype was counted once. An end of the junction does not agree with germline; a read error may underlie this. The V and J genes are TRBV6-5 and TRBJ1-1; tentative D call: TRBD1 (6 bases). This CDR3 has 15 residues. The germline CDR1 and CDR2 sequences are MNHEY and SVGAGI. CDR3 nucleotide sequence: TGTGCCAGCAGTCACTCGAATCGTGGGGACATTGAAGCTTTCTTT. This encodes CASSHSNRGDIEAFF.

The chain has TRBV12-3 or TRBV12-4 and TRBJ2-4, with D tentatively TRBD2 (5 bases). The DNA end favors TRBJ2-7, so the J call may be wrong. The CDR3 runs to 14 residues. The CDR3 sequence is CASSRTSGYYEQYF. As DNA, the CDR3 is TGTGCCAGCAGTCGGACCTCGGGGTACTACGAGCAGTACTTC.

A word on this clonotype: This sequence may be a read error, since a much larger clone differs from it by one base. This rearrangement joins TRBV29-1 to TRBJ2-5; a weak D match, TRBD1 (5 bases). This CDR3 region has 11 residues. CDR1 SQVTM and CDR2 ANQGSEA come from the germline V gene. Trimming took off 5 bases at V and 11 bases at J, with 15 bases between the two ends. CDR3 sequence: CSVPWGDEQYF. For the CDR3, the DNA is TGCAGCGTTCCTTGGGGCGATGAGCAGTACTTC.

The J gene is TRBJ2-1, the V gene TRBV29-1; D is perhaps TRBD1 or TRBD2 (5 bases each). Germline CDR1 and CDR2: SQVTM and ANQGSEA. The CDR3 loop spans 11 amino acids. V was trimmed by 5 bases and J by 15 bases, leaving 17 bases between them. Here the CDR3 reads CSVLGGEGAFF. In nucleotides, the CDR3 is TGCAGCGTTCTTGGGGGAGAGGGTGCGTTCTTC.

This clonotype appeared many times. DNA for the CDR3: TGCGCCAGCGGGGGTCCCACACCCTCCTACAATGAGCAGTTCTTC. It is translated as CASGGPTPSYNEQFF. This chain links TRBV5-1 with TRBJ2-1; D may correspond to TRBD1 or TRBD2 (5 bases each). V lost 7 bases and J 0 bases, leaving 14 bases between the germline ends. CDR1 and CDR2 from the germline V gene are SGHRS and YFSETQ. The CDR3 consists of 15 residues.

Many counts were recorded for this clonotype. The chain employs TRBV3-1 and TRBJ2-5, with 10 bases lining up with TRBD2. The CDR3 sequence is 15 residues long. Trimming cost V 4 bases and J 2 bases; bases outside gene matches: 4. Germline assignment: CDR1 LGHDT and CDR2 YNNKEL (reference sequence). CDR3 nucleotide sequence: TGTGCCAGCAGCCTCGGACTAGCGGAACAAGAGACCCAGTACTTC. Translating gives CASSLGLAEQETQYF.

V and J are TRBV7-3 and TRBJ2-1; the D is unclear. Trimming took 5 bases from V and 11 from J, leaving 13 bases between them. The CDR3 sequence is 12 residues long. Germline loops: CDR1 SGHTA, CDR2 FQGTGA. The chain's CDR3 is CASSTHKTKQFF. The CDR3, as DNA: TGTGCCAGCAGCACCCATAAGACAAAGCAGTTCTTC.

Only a few counts were recorded for this clonotype. The rearrangement uses TRBV5-1 and TRBJ2-3; no clear D. Deletions cut 7 bases from V and 0 bases from J, with 12 bases between. The CDR3 contains 14 residues. Germline values: CDR1 SGHRS, CDR2 YFSETQ. The CDR3 sequence is CASRPALSTDTQYF. CDR3 DNA sequence: TGCGCCAGCCGACCCGCCCTTAGCACAGATACGCAGTATTTT.

J is TRBJ2-3 and V is TRBV10-3, with 7 bases matching TRBD1. Germline V gene sequence: CDR1 ENHRY, CDR2 SYGVKD. Losses at the gene ends were 6 bases for V and 0 bases for J; bases not matched to a gene: 9. The CDR3 runs to 16 residues. The CDR3 loop reads CAIRPGTATSTDTQYF. The CDR3 DNA reads as TGTGCCATCAGGCCGGGGACAGCTACTAGCACAGATACGCAGTATTTT.

About this clonotype: It may be a read error: a sequence one base away is much more abundant. The rearrangement uses TRBV4-3 and TRBJ2-3; D is unclear. The germline V and J ends were trimmed by 0 bases and 4 bases, with 2 bases remaining between them. The CDR3 length is 12 residues. Germline CDR1 reads LGHNA; CDR2 reads YSLEER. CDR3 bases: TGCGCCAGCAGCCAAGAGGCAGATACGCAGTATTTT. It encodes CASSQEADTQYF.

This clonotype has ten or more counts. V and J are TRBV20-1 and TRBJ2-6; no definite D call. V shed 1 base and J shed 6 bases, with 4 bases lying between them. Germline values: CDR1 DFQATT, CDR2 SNEGSKA (reference sequence). The CDR3 covers 12 residues. This CDR3 is CSARVAANVLTF. The CDR3 coding sequence is TGCAGTGCTAGAGTTGCGGCCAACGTCCTGACTTTC.

This clonotype has only a few counts. A much larger clone is a single base away; this may be a read error. J is TRBJ2-3 and V is TRBV29-1; TRBD2 matches at 13 bases. CDR3 length: 15 amino acids. The junction had 10 bases not matched to a gene; V was cut back by 7 bases and J by 6 bases. The V gene's germline CDR1 is SQVTM and CDR2 ANQGSEA. CDR3 amino acids: CSATGTSGTGDTQYF. The CDR3 nucleotides read TGCAGCGCCACCGGGACTAGCGGGACCGGGGATACGCAGTATTTT.

The rearrangement links TRBV10-3 to TRBJ2-3; the match to TRBD1 covers 9 bases. This CDR3 has 15 residues. In germline, CDR1 is ENHRY, CDR2 SYGVKD. The trim removed 2 bases at V and 3 bases at J, leaving 3 bases unmatched. The CDR3 sequence is CAISERDRATDTQYF. The CDR3 region has the DNA TGTGCCATCAGTGAGCGGGACAGGGCTACAGATACGCAGTATTTT.

The chain recombines TRBV20-1 with TRBJ2-5; 8 bases map to TRBD2. Germline loops: CDR1 DFQATT, CDR2 SNEGSKA (reference sequence). The V segment lost 4 bases and the J segment 2 bases; nucleotides outside the gene matches: 9. The CDR3 spans 15 residues. In DNA form, the CDR3 reads TGCAGTGCTAACCCCAGCGGGGGACAACAAGAGACCCAGTACTTC. Translated, it gives CSANPSGGQQETQYF.

The sample holds a few counts of this clonotype. The gene calls are TRBV4-1 and TRBJ2-7, with D uncertain. CDR1 is MGHRA and CDR2 is YSYEKL in the germline V gene. The CDR3 consists of 16 residues. The V end lost 0 bases, the J end lost 2 bases, and 14 bases lay between the germline ends. CDR3 nucleotides: TGCGCCAGCAGCCAAGATTCACGGACCCCCACCTACGAGCAGTACTTC. Amino acid sequence: CASSQDSRTPTYEQYF.

This clonotype was detected many times. The V gene is TRBV12-3 or TRBV12-4, the J gene TRBJ2-7; 7 bases fit TRBD2. There are 14 residues in the CDR3. J was trimmed by 6 bases and V by 2 bases; bases with no gene match: 7. CDR3 DNA: TGTGCCAGCAGTTTAAGCGGGATACCTGGCGAGCAGTACTTC. It translates to CASSLSGIPGEQYF.

This clonotype was seen repeatedly, ten times or more. The chain employs TRBV4-1 and TRBJ1-2, with TRBD1 identical over 8 bases. The junction had 6 bases not matched to a gene; V was cut back by 1 base and J by 2 bases. From germline, CDR1 is MGHRA and CDR2 YSYEKL. The CDR3 loop spans 16 amino acids. CDR3 region: CASSQGYRGTNYGYTF. CDR3 nucleotides: TGCGCCAGCAGCCAAGGTTACAGGGGGACCAACTATGGCTACACCTTC.

The chain recombines TRBV5-8 with TRBJ2-1, with D tentatively TRBD2 (5 bases). Germline values: CDR1 SGHTS, CDR2 YDEGEE. V shed 0 bases and J shed 6 bases, with 13 bases lying between them. The CDR3 extends over 15 amino acids. CDR3 sequence: CASSLAVRAVNEQFF. The CDR3 nucleotides read TGTGCCAGCAGCTTGGCGGTTCGAGCGGTCAATGAGCAGTTCTTC.

This sequence joins TRBV5-6 and TRBJ1-2; D is perhaps TRBD1 (6 bases). Germline CDR1 SGHDT, CDR2 YYEEEE. The CDR3 covers 14 residues. V was cut by 3 bases and J by 5 bases, with 14 bases left in between. This CDR3 reads CASSSAGEYYGYTF. CDR3 DNA: TGTGCCAGCAGCTCGGCAGGGGAATATTATGGCTACACCTTC.

The chain couples TRBV29-1 to TRBJ2-3; D is undetermined. The length of the CDR3 is 12 residues. V shed 4 bases and J shed 2 bases, with 7 bases lying between them. CDR1 SQVTM and CDR2 ANQGSEA come from the germline V gene. The CDR3 DNA reads as TGCAGCGTTGTCACGGACACAGATACGCAGTATTTT. Protein: CSVVTDTDTQYF.

DNA of the CDR3: TGTGCCAGCAGCTTAGCGGGGGCCTTGAACACCGGGGAGCTGTTTTTT. This encodes CASSLAGALNTGELFF. This chain joins TRBV7-2 and TRBJ2-2; the D gene is possibly TRBD1 (6 bases). Trimming stripped 0 bases from V and 1 base from J, with 9 bases between. Germline V gives CDR1 SGHTA, CDR2 FQGNSA. This CDR3 spans 16 amino acids. The whole variable domain, remainder taken from reference TRBV7-2 and TRBJ2-2, is GAGVSQSPSNKVTEKGKDVELRCDPISGHTALYWYRQSLGQGLEFLIYFQGNSAPDKSGLPSDRFSAERTGGSVSTLTIQRTQQEDSAVYLCASSLAGALNTGELFFGEGSRLTVL.